These 9 T cell receptor beta chains were sequenced from one sample in a study of PD-1 blockade in classical Hodgkin lymphoma. The protocol was immunoSEQ multiplex PCR, while the TCRdb copy is restricted to in-frame clones and leaves out a portion. Of approximately 20,000 clones listed, approximately 92% are singletons. As to time point: newly diagnosed, previously untreated cHL patient sample. Researchers used magnetic negative selection to pull out pure CD4+ T cells from thawed PBMCs. Specimen: CD4+ T cells from blood. The receptors come from a human donor with classical Hodgkin lymphoma.

The chain joins TRBV19 to TRBJ2-2; D is perhaps TRBD1 or TRBD2 (5 bases each). This CDR3 contains 15 residues. Germline V gene sequence: CDR1 LNHDA, CDR2 SQIVND (reference sequence). V dropped 8 bases and J dropped 2 bases, with 15 bases sitting between them. The CDR3 sequence: CASGAPGRNTGELFF. Written as DNA, the CDR3 is TGTGCCAGTGGGGCCCCGGGACGCAACACCGGGGAGCTGTTTTTT.

This clone was counted a single time. J is TRBJ2-7 and V is TRBV6-1; a possible D gene is TRBD2 (6 bases). Germline CDR1 MNHNS, CDR2 SASEGT. The CDR3 extends over 14 amino acids. Trimming took 4 bases from V and 4 from J, leaving 14 bases between them. In nucleotides, the CDR3 is TGTGCCAGCAGTGGAGGAGCGGCGGGGTACGAGCAGTACTTC. This codes for CASSGGAAGYEQYF.

This chain joins TRBV7-3 and TRBJ2-1; 10 nucleotides match TRBD1. Germline CDR1 SGHTA, CDR2 FQGTGA. V lost 1 base, J lost 2 bases, and 2 bases stayed unmatched. The CDR3 is made up of 16 amino acids. CDR3 in amino acids: CASSLRGTGAYNEQFF. The CDR3 nucleotides are TGTGCCAGCAGCTTAAGGGGGACAGGGGCCTACAATGAGCAGTTCTTC.

This chain connects TRBV6-1 to TRBJ2-3; 7 nucleotides agree with TRBD2. CDR3 length: 15 amino acids. The V and J ends lost 6 bases and 1 base, in that order; junction bases with no gene match: 7. Germline lookup yields CDR1 MNHNS and CDR2 SASEGT. In DNA form, the CDR3 reads TGTGCCAGCAGGAGGGGACTAACGGGCACAGATACGCAGTATTTT. This translates into CASRRGLTGTDTQYF.

The J gene is TRBJ1-2, the V gene TRBV7-2; 9 nucleotides line up with TRBD1. The CDR3 covers 15 residues. Germline V gives CDR1 SGHTA, CDR2 FQGNSA. V shed 5 bases, J shed 2 bases, and the junction held 6 bases outside the gene matches. CDR3 DNA sequence: TGTGCCAGCAGCGGTGGGACAGGGACAAACTATGGCTACACCTTC. Translated: CASSGGTGTNYGYTF.

This clone was seen just once. This chain connects TRBV16 to TRBJ2-1; 12 bases map to TRBD2. CDR1 and CDR2 from the germline V gene are KGHSY and FQNENV. This CDR3 has 16 amino acids. V trimming: 4 bases; J trimming: 5 bases; junction bases outside the gene matches: 6. The CDR3 loop reads CASSPRGLAGNNEQFF. Here the CDR3 DNA reads TGTGCCAGCAGCCCCCGGGGACTAGCGGGCAACAATGAGCAGTTCTTC.

The CDR3 here is CAIRGNHYGYTF. In nucleotides, the CDR3 is TGTGCCATCAGGGGCAATCACTATGGCTACACCTTC. This chain joins TRBV10-3 and TRBJ1-2; no clear D gene. V was cut by 6 bases and J by 3 bases, with 8 bases left in between. The CDR3 is 12 amino acids. Germline CDR1 ENHRY, CDR2 SYGVKD.

The chain couples TRBV6-5 to TRBJ1-5, with D perhaps matching TRBD1 (6 bases). CDR1 and CDR2 from the germline V gene are MNHEY and SVGAGI. V was cut by 5 bases and J by 0 bases, with 11 bases left in between. The length of the CDR3 is 15 residues. The CDR3 sequence: CASSQTGPSNQPQHF. CDR3 DNA: TGTGCCAGCAGTCAGACAGGACCTAGCAATCAGCCCCAGCATTTT.

CDR3 DNA sequence: TGTGCCAGCAGTCCGAGTCGAGGCTCTGGAAACACCATATATTTT. It is translated as CASSPSRGSGNTIYF. The chain joins TRBV27 to TRBJ1-3; the D is unclear. CDR1 and CDR2 from the germline V gene are MNHEY and SMNVEV (reference sequence). The CDR3 contains 15 residues. Trimming removed 5 bases from V and 0 bases from J, with 11 bases in between.